Below are 5 T cell receptor beta chains sequenced from a single sample in a study of Ad26.COV2.S vaccination and SARS-CoV-2 variants. Measured with immunoSEQ multiplex PCR; TCRdb has only the in-frame clones, and not every one. The repertoire holds around 320,000 clones, with approximately 86% as singletons. Sample treatment: about 20 received Ad26.COV2.S at low or high dose, single or two shots; several received placebo; per-sample allocation not given. Collection of samples fell on day 63 after the first vaccine or placebo injection. The sequenced sample was peripheral blood, obtained in a trial of Ad26.COV2.S vaccine versus placebo. The receptors here all came from a person between 18 and 59 years old who received the Ad26.COV2.S COVID-19 vaccine or a placebo.

The genes are TRBV5-1 and TRBJ1-1; no firm D call. Trimming left V 4 bases short and J 0 bases short, with 13 bases between. This CDR3 has 15 residues. In germline, CDR1 is SGHRS, CDR2 YFSETQ. Here the CDR3 DNA reads TGCGCCAGCAGCCTGAGCTTCTCCCTGAACACTGAAGCTTTCTTT. This encodes CASSLSFSLNTEAFF.

V gene TRBV24-1 combines with J gene TRBJ2-5; no definite D call. CDR1 and CDR2 (germline): KGHDR, SFDVKD. The CDR3 is 12 residues long. V lost 1 base to trimming and J lost 4 bases, with 3 bases between them. CDR3 nucleotide sequence: TGTGCCACCAGTGATTTAGTAGAGACCCAGTACTTC. It translates to CATSDLVETQYF.

The gene calls are TRBV6-5 and TRBJ1-6; TRBD1 matches 8 bases. The CDR3 is 15 residues long. J gave up 4 bases and V 11 bases, and 10 bases lay outside the gene matches. From germline, CDR1 is MNHEY and CDR2 SVGAGI. CDR3 coding DNA: TGTGCCGGTACACAGGGGGTGGGGTATAATTCACCCCTCCACTTT. Amino acid sequence: CAGTQGVGYNSPLHF.

V and J are TRBV19 and TRBJ2-2; D possibly corresponds to TRBD2 (6 bases). Between the trimmed V and J ends, which lost 5 bases and 3 bases, there was a span of 16 bases. There are 16 residues in the CDR3. Germline loops: CDR1 LNHDA, CDR2 SQIVND (reference sequence). CDR3 sequence reads: CASSPTGRGDTGELFF. The CDR3, as DNA: TGTGCCAGTAGTCCGACCGGGAGAGGGGACACCGGGGAGCTGTTTTTT.

This sequence joins TRBV7-9 and TRBJ2-3; 8 nucleotides line up with TRBD1. The CDR3 consists of 16 residues. The V segment lost 4 bases and the J segment 0 bases; nucleotides outside the gene matches: 6. Germline loops: CDR1 SEHNR, CDR2 FQNEAQ (reference sequence). CDR3 DNA sequence: TGTGCCAGCAGCTCCGGGACAGGCGTTAGCACAGATACGCAGTATTTT. It is translated as CASSSGTGVSTDTQYF.